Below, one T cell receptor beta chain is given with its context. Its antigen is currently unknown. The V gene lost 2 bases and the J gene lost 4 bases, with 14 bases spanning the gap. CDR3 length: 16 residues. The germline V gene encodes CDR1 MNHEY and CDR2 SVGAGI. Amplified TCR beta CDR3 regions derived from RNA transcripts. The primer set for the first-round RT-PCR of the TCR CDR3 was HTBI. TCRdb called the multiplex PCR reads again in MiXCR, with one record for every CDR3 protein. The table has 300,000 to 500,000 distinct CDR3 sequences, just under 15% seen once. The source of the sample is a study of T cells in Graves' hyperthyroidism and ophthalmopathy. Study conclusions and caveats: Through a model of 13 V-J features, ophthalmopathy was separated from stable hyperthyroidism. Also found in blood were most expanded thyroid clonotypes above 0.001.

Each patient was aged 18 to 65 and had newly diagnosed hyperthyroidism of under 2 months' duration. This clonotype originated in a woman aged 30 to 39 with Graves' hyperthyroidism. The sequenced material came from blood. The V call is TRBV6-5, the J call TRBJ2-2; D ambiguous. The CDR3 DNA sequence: TGTGCCAGCAGTTACAGTCTTGCAACGGCCACCGGGGAGCTGTTTTTT. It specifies CASSYSLATATGELFF.